The 15 T cell receptor beta chains listed next were all sequenced from one sample in a study of post-analysis software for immune sequencing data (dated by TCRdb to about 2015). Overall study outcomes, separate from this receptor: Significantly higher frequencies in patients than in controls were found for about five TRBV segments, including TRBV5-6, TRBV5-1 and TRBV20-1.

Libraries were constructed by PCR. TCRdb names Illumina HiSeq 2500 as the instrument used. To reduce PCR and sequencing biases, unique molecular identifiers were built into the TCR beta cDNA libraries. TCRdb reprocessed the public reads (quality trimming at Q25 with fastp, clone calling with MiXCR) and kept in-frame beta chains. One record per CDR3 amino acid sequence lists the most common genes and DNA. In this sample the table shows roughly 670,000 distinct CDR3 sequences, around 64% of which occur a single time. About 10% of the sample lies in the top ten. These receptors lack a known antigen. The sample was blood. These receptors all stem from a girl aged 2 to 10 with multiple sclerosis.

The chain combines TRBV6-2 or TRBV6-3 with TRBJ2-3; tentatively, D is TRBD1 (6 bases). V was cut by 5 bases and J by 0 bases, with 21 bases left in between. This CDR3 comprises 18 residues. From germline, CDR1 is MNHEY and CDR2 SVGEGT. This chain's CDR3 is CASSKALDSLSSTDTQYF. CDR3 nucleotides: TGTGCCAGCAGTAAAGCCCTGGACAGTCTATCTAGCACAGATACGCAGTATTTT.

CDR3 sequence: CSASSSGGAVDTQYF. DNA of the CDR3: TGCAGTGCTAGTTCTAGCGGGGGGGCAGTAGATACGCAGTATTTT. The rearrangement joins TRBV20-1 to TRBJ2-3; TRBD2 matches 12 bases. The J segment lost 5 bases and the V segment lost 3 bases, leaving 6 bases of the junction unmatched. Germline loops: CDR1 DFQATT, CDR2 SNEGSKA (reference sequence). This CDR3 has 15 amino acids.

The genes are TRBV4-3 and TRBJ2-1, with 8 nucleotides matching TRBD1. Germline CDR1 and CDR2: LGHNA and YSLEER. J lost 6 bases, V lost 10 bases, and 8 bases had no gene match. The CDR3 runs to 13 residues. The CDR3 DNA is TGCGCCACCGGGACAGGACCTTCCAATGAGCAGTTCTTC. Translation: CATGTGPSNEQFF.

The V call is TRBV7-2, the J call TRBJ1-1, with 7 nucleotides matching TRBD1. This CDR3 spans 15 amino acids. V lost 6 bases and J lost 0; bases outside the gene matches: 7. Germline-derived CDR1 and CDR2 are SGHTA and FQGNSA. The CDR3 is CASRTRDRMNTEAFF. The CDR3 nucleotides read TGTGCCAGCAGGACAAGGGACAGAATGAACACTGAAGCTTTCTTT.

The chain joins TRBV12-3 or TRBV12-4 to TRBJ2-5; the D gene is possibly TRBD1 (6 bases). The ends were cut back, 7 bases at V and 5 bases at J, with 11 bases in the middle. The CDR3 length is 12 residues. In DNA form, the CDR3 reads TGTGCCAGCACCCTGAGGGGGGAGACCCAGTACTTC. Protein: CASTLRGETQYF.

This chain connects TRBV6-2 or TRBV6-3 to TRBJ2-3; 9 bases fit TRBD2. With V trimmed by 4 bases and J by 0 bases, 8 bases remained unmatched. The CDR3 spans 17 residues. Looked up from germline, CDR1 is MNHEY and CDR2 is SVGEGT. For the CDR3, the DNA is TGTGCCAGCAGTTCAACCCGGACTAGCGACAGCACAGATACGCAGTATTTT. Amino acids: CASSSTRTSDSTDTQYF.

This chain joins TRBV7-3 and TRBJ2-7; 7 nucleotides match TRBD2. CDR3 length: 15 amino acids. V trimming: 2 bases; J trimming: 0 bases; junction bases outside the gene matches: 4. Looked up from germline, CDR1 is SGHTA and CDR2 is FQGTGA. CDR3 nucleotide sequence: TGTGCCAGCAGCTTAGCGGCGGGGGACTCCTACGAGCAGTACTTC. It codes for CASSLAAGDSYEQYF. Combining the CDR3 with reference TRBV7-3 and TRBJ2-7 gives the whole variable domain GAGVSQTPSNKVTEKGKYVELRCDPISGHTALYWYRQSLGQGPEFLIYFQGTGAADDSGLPNDRFFAVRPEGSVSTLKIQRTERGDSAVYLCASSLAAGDSYEQYFGPGTRLTVT.

The rearrangement joins TRBV20-1 to TRBJ2-5; 9 positions agree with TRBD1. V dropped 1 base and J dropped 4; count of bases not matched to a gene: 1. Germline CDR1 DFQATT, CDR2 SNEGSKA (reference sequence). The CDR3 is made up of 13 amino acids. In DNA, the CDR3 is TGCAGTGCTAGAGGGACAGGGGTAGAGACCCAGTACTTC. It translates to CSARGTGVETQYF.

The CDR3: CASSNRPAGGETQYF. The CDR3 DNA reads as TGTGCCAGCAGCAATCGGCCAGCGGGAGGAGAGACCCAGTACTTC. V and J are TRBV21-1 and TRBJ2-5; TRBD2 reflects the table's D call only, with no check against the DNA. TRBV21-1 is marked as a pseudogene. The CDR3 has 15 amino acids.

This clonotype showed up just a few times. This chain connects TRBV20-1 to TRBJ2-1, with TRBD2 matching over 11 bases. Germline V gene lookup returns CDR1 DFQATT and CDR2 SNEGSKA (reference sequence). This CDR3 comprises 14 residues. V was clipped by 6 bases and J by 4 bases; unmatched bases: 5. CDR3 sequence: CSAKLAGVYNEQFF. The CDR3, as DNA: TGCAGTGCCAAACTAGCGGGAGTTTACAATGAGCAGTTCTTC.

This chain uses TRBV6-4 with TRBJ2-7; TRBD2 matches 7 bases. J lost 7 bases, V lost 6 bases, and 18 bases had no gene match. CDR3 length: 16 residues. CDR1 and CDR2 (germline): MRHNA, SNTAGT. CDR3 sequence (DNA): TGTGCCAGCAGAGAACTAGCGCCAAGCTCCTACAATGAGCAGTACTTC. It yields the protein CASRELAPSSYNEQYF.

This chain links TRBV20-1 with TRBJ1-1, with D uncertain. The V end was cut by 0 bases, the J end by 0 bases, with 11 bases between. Germline CDR1 DFQATT, CDR2 SNEGSKA (reference sequence). The CDR3 loop spans 15 amino acids. Written as DNA, the CDR3 is TGCAGTGCTAGAGATCACATACGGATGAACACTGAAGCTTTCTTT. This codes for CSARDHIRMNTEAFF.

This clonotype was observed once. V and J are TRBV7-9 and TRBJ2-1, with TRBD2 matching 7 bases. CDR1 and CDR2 from the germline V gene are SEHNR and FQNEAQ (reference sequence). Unmatched junction bases numbered 18, after V lost 6 bases and J lost 10 bases. CDR3 length: 16 amino acids. CDR3: CASRPERRERSEEQFF. Here the CDR3 DNA reads TGTGCCAGCAGGCCCGAGCGGCGGGAGCGAAGCGAGGAGCAGTTCTTC.

V and J are TRBV20-1 and TRBJ2-1; D remains unclear. This CDR3 is 12 amino acids long. Trimming took off 5 bases at V and 5 bases at J, with 10 bases between the two ends. Germline V gene lookup returns CDR1 DFQATT and CDR2 SNEGSKA (reference sequence). In DNA, the CDR3 is TGCAGTGCTGCCCGTACGGACAATGAGCAGTTCTTC. This gives the protein CSAARTDNEQFF.

The V call is TRBV7-2, the J call TRBJ2-3, with no clear D. CDR1 and CDR2 (germline): SGHTA, FQGNSA. The length of the CDR3 is 16 residues. Deletions cut 1 base from V and 1 base from J, with 12 bases between. The CDR3 region is CASSLGIAPGTDTQYF. The CDR3 DNA reads TGTGCCAGCAGCTTAGGGATCGCCCCCGGCACAGATACGCAGTATTTT.